In its sample, the clone carrying this T cell receptor (beta chain) was seen many times. Antigen unknown. RNA transcripts provided the source from which TCR beta CDR3 regions were amplified. First-round RT-PCR with HTBI primers amplified the TCR CDR3 region. One entry per CDR3 protein results from TCRdb running MiXCR on the multiplex PCR reads. The table has roughly 350,000 distinct CDR3 sequences, more than 14% seen once. This sample was included in a study of T cells in Graves' hyperthyroidism and ophthalmopathy. Study-wide results and caveats: Ophthalmopathy was identified by the model a median about seven months ahead of onset. Blood also showed most of the thyroid clonotypes that were expanded above 0.001. Researchers report that a 13 V-J model separated ophthalmopathy from stable hyperthyroidism.

Fresh peripheral blood, roughly 9.6 ml, was the source of the PBMCs. The TCR sequence derives from a woman younger than 45 with Graves' ophthalmopathy. Sequencing used blood.

As DNA, the CDR3 is TGTGCCACCACGGTGGGGGGGGGTTTCACAGATACGCAGTATTTT. This codes for CATTVGGGFTDTQYF. The chain joins TRBV7-2 to TRBJ2-3; TRBD2 aligns across 7 bases. Germline loops: CDR1 SGHTA, CDR2 FQGNSA. This CDR3 contains 15 residues. The ends lost 10 bases at V and 2 bases at J; junction bases unmatched: 12.